The 30 T cell receptor beta chains given below trace back to one sample, sequenced in a study of T cell responses to AZD1222 COVID-19 vaccine. The repertoire was sequenced with immunoSEQ multiplex PCR; TCRdb's copy has only in-frame clones and lacks some. This sample has about 150,000 clones, with approximately 83% found just once. The input for sequencing was peripheral blood, taken on day 0 of AZD1222 vaccination. Receptors originate from an adult in good health.

The V gene is TRBV19, the J gene TRBJ2-3; D unresolved. The CDR3 has 15 amino acids. V lost 5 bases, J lost 4 bases, and 16 bases lay in between. CDR1 is LNHDA and CDR2 is SQIVND in the germline V gene (reference sequence). The CDR3, as DNA: TGTGCCAGTAGTCAAGGGCTCGACTCTTCAGATACGCAGTATTTT. It is translated as CASSQGLDSSDTQYF.

The chain recombines TRBV11-2 with TRBJ1-2; maybe TRBD1 (6 bases). Trimming left V 5 bases short and J 5 bases short, with 21 bases between. Germline V gene sequence: CDR1 SGHAT, CDR2 FQNNGV. The CDR3 has 16 residues. CDR3 nucleotides: TGTGCCAGCAGCCCCTTAACGGGCAGGGGTTCTTATGGCTACACCTTC. Its translation: CASSPLTGRGSYGYTF.

The chain is built from TRBV19 and TRBJ2-5; 11 positions agree with TRBD2. Germline CDR1 and CDR2: LNHDA and SQIVND (reference sequence). The length of the CDR3 is 15 residues. V trimming: 3 bases; J trimming: 2 bases; junction bases outside the gene matches: 2. Here the CDR3 DNA reads TGTGCCAGTAGTATGACTAGCGGGACACAAGAGACCCAGTACTTC. Its protein is CASSMTSGTQETQYF. Drawing the rest from reference TRBV19 and TRBJ2-5, the complete variable domain is DGGITQSPKYLFRKEGQNVTLSCEQNLNHDAMYWYRQDPGQGLRLIYYSQIVNDFQKGDIAEGYSVSREKKESFPLTVTSAQKNPTAFYLCASSMTSGTQETQYFGPGTRLLVL.

A single count supports this clone. V gene TRBV11-2 combines with J gene TRBJ2-1; no definite D call. Trimming cost V 5 bases and J 2 bases, with 7 bases left between them. Germline V gene lookup returns CDR1 SGHAT and CDR2 FQNNGV. The CDR3 sequence is 13 residues long. DNA of the CDR3: TGTGCCAGCAGCCTCCAACCCTACAATGAGCAGTTCTTC. Protein product: CASSLQPYNEQFF.

This sequence joins TRBV24-1 and TRBJ2-4; possible D gene TRBD1, 7 bases. Trimming pared 3 bases from V and 8 bases from J, leaving 13 bases between. CDR3 length: 14 amino acids. Germline lookup yields CDR1 KGHDR and CDR2 SFDVKD. The CDR3 DNA follows: TGTGCCACCAGTGATGCCAGGGGGGCGCACATTCAGTACTTC. This gives the protein CATSDARGAHIQYF.

This chain links TRBV7-7 with TRBJ2-1, with 9 bases that match TRBD2. The CDR3 spans 15 residues. Germline V gene sequence: CDR1 SSHAT, CDR2 FNYEAQ (reference sequence). The V segment lost 0 bases and the J segment 7 bases; nucleotides outside the gene matches: 4. The CDR3 DNA reads TGTGCCAGCAGCTTAGCGGTAGCGGGGGTGAATGAGCAGTTCTTC. Translating it yields CASSLAVAGVNEQFF. Full variable domain (missing parts from reference TRBV7-7 and TRBJ2-1): GAGVSQSPRYKVTKRGQDVTLRCDPISSHATLYWYQQALGQGPEFLTYFNYEAQPDKSGLPSDRFSAERPEGSISTLTIQRTEQRDSAMYRCASSLAVAGVNEQFFGPGTRLTVL.

The rearrangement uses TRBV15 and TRBJ2-3, with D perhaps matching TRBD2 (7 bases). This CDR3 is built from 17 residues. The V end lost 3 bases, the J end lost 2 bases, and 18 bases lay between the germline ends. CDR1 and CDR2 from the germline V gene are LNHNV and YYDKDF (reference sequence). The CDR3 bases are TGTGCCACCAGCAGGCCCCGGGGGCGGGGGAACACAGATACGCAGTATTTT. Its protein is CATSRPRGRGNTDTQYF. Drawing the rest from reference TRBV15 and TRBJ2-3, the complete variable domain is DAMVIQNPRYQVTQFGKPVTLSCSQTLNHNVMYWYQQKSSQAPKLLFHYYDKDFNNEADTPDNFQSRRPNTSFCFLDIRSPGLGDTAMYLCATSRPRGRGNTDTQYFGPGTRLTVL.

The chain carries TRBV6-4 and TRBJ1-2; a possible D gene is TRBD1 (5 bases). Trimming shortened V by 4 bases and J by 7 bases, and 13 bases separated the two germline ends. The CDR3 length is 13 residues. Germline CDR1 is MRHNA and CDR2 is SNTAGT. The CDR3 loop is CASSAQGGAGYTF. CDR3 DNA: TGTGCCAGCAGTGCTCAGGGCGGCGCTGGCTACACCTTC.

This clone was counted only a few times. The CDR3 DNA sequence: TGCGCCAGCAGCGCGACTAGCGGGGGTTACGAGCAGTACTTC. It is translated as CASSATSGGYEQYF. J is TRBJ2-7 and V is TRBV4-1; 12 nucleotides agree with TRBD2. Germline trimming cut 5 bases from V and 4 bases from J; bases unmatched to any gene: 3. There are 14 residues in the CDR3. Germline CDR1 and CDR2: MGHRA and YSYEKL.

This clone was counted a few times. The rearrangement joins TRBV11-2 to TRBJ2-2, with 7 positions matching TRBD2. Germline V CDR1 and CDR2: SGHAT, FQNNGV. The CDR3 sequence is 15 residues long. J gave up 4 bases and V 0 bases, and 2 bases lay outside the gene matches. CDR3 sequence reads: CASSLELASTGELFF. In nucleotides, the CDR3 is TGTGCCAGCAGCTTAGAACTAGCGAGCACCGGGGAGCTGTTTTTT.

J is TRBJ2-3 and V is TRBV2; D gene unclear. The CDR3 contains 11 residues. Germline V gene lookup returns CDR1 SNHLY and CDR2 FYNNEI. Deletions cut 7 bases from V and 2 bases from J, with 4 bases between. The CDR3 region is CASTYTDTQYF. In nucleotides, the CDR3 is TGTGCCAGCACCTACACAGATACGCAGTATTTT.

The gene calls are TRBV15 and TRBJ2-2; perhaps TRBD2 as D (6 bases). The germline CDR1 and CDR2 sequences are LNHNV and YYDKDF (reference sequence). This CDR3 is 15 amino acids long. Between the trimmed V and J ends, which lost 1 base and 6 bases, there was a span of 12 bases. The CDR3, as DNA: TGTGCCACCAGCAGAGTCCGGACGGGGGCCGGGGAGCTGTTTTTT. It specifies CATSRVRTGAGELFF.

The chain employs TRBV6-5 and TRBJ2-3; D ambiguous. V gave up 5 bases and J gave up 8 bases, with 14 bases separating them. CDR3 length: 13 residues. Germline lookup yields CDR1 MNHEY and CDR2 SVGAGI. CDR3 region: CASSRHVSSTQYF. The CDR3 DNA reads TGTGCCAGCAGTCGCCACGTGTCGAGTACGCAGTATTTT.

The chain combines TRBV5-1 with TRBJ1-5; D gene unclear. V lost 0 bases and J 4 bases, leaving 5 bases between the germline ends. Germline-derived CDR1 and CDR2 are SGHRS and YFSETQ. The CDR3 length is 13 residues. This CDR3 is CASSLAGNQPQHF. The CDR3 DNA follows: TGCGCCAGCAGCTTGGCCGGGAATCAGCCCCAGCATTTT.

This rearrangement joins TRBV28 to TRBJ1-3; 7 bases are a match to TRBD1. V lost 6 bases, J lost 2 bases, and 10 bases stayed unmatched. CDR3 length equals 16 residues. The germline V gene has CDR1 MDHEN and CDR2 SYDVKM. In nucleotides, the CDR3 is TGTGCCAGCAGCCCCGCGGGACAGAAAGCTGGAAACACCATATATTTT. Encoded protein: CASSPAGQKAGNTIYF.

The chain combines TRBV5-1 with TRBJ1-1; D gene ambiguous. Germline V CDR1 and CDR2: SGHRS, YFSETQ. The CDR3 is 15 residues long. Trimming removed 2 bases at V and 0 bases at J, with 11 bases between. The CDR3 nucleotides read TGCGCCAGCAGCTTTTCCAGTTTTATGAACACTGAAGCTTTCTTT. Translating gives CASSFSSFMNTEAFF.

The rearrangement uses TRBV11-2 and TRBJ1-2; D remains ambiguous. The germline V and J ends were trimmed by 3 bases and 6 bases, with 5 bases remaining between them. Germline V gene lookup returns CDR1 SGHAT and CDR2 FQNNGV. This CDR3 comprises 11 residues. The CDR3 nucleotides read TGTGCCAGCAGCTTCCGAGATGGCTACACCTTC. It specifies CASSFRDGYTF. Complete variable domain (other parts from reference TRBV11-2 and TRBJ1-2): EAGVAQSPRYKIIEKRQSVAFWCNPISGHATLYWYQQILGQGPKLLIQFQNNGVVDDSQLPKDRFSAERLKGVDSTLKIQPAKLEDSAVYLCASSFRDGYTFGSGTRLTVV.

The chain joins TRBV7-2 to TRBJ1-3, with TRBD1 matching over 10 bases. V dropped 1 base and J dropped 2; count of bases not matched to a gene: 2. CDR1 and CDR2 from the germline V gene are SGHTA and FQGNSA. The CDR3 is made up of 16 amino acids. The CDR3 region is CASSLVGTGAGNTIYF. CDR3 nucleotide sequence: TGTGCCAGCAGCTTAGTTGGGACAGGGGCTGGAAACACCATATATTTT.

This rearrangement joins TRBV7-9 to TRBJ1-1, with D possibly matching TRBD1 (5 bases). Per the germline V gene, CDR1 is SEHNR and CDR2 is FQNEAQ (reference sequence). Trimming removed 5 bases from V and 11 bases from J, with 15 bases in between. The CDR3 is made up of 12 amino acids. The CDR3 coding sequence is TGTGCCAGCAGCGGCCGGGACCCTAGGGCTTTCTTT. Protein: CASSGRDPRAFF.

CDR3 DNA: TGTGCCAGCAGGTCCGGAACCGGGGAGGCCTACGAGCAGTACTTC. It specifies CASRSGTGEAYEQYF. The chain links TRBV27 to TRBJ2-7, with D maybe TRBD2 (6 bases). Trimming pared 6 bases from V and 2 bases from J, leaving 17 bases between. CDR3 length equals 15 residues. Germline CDR1 reads MNHEY; CDR2 reads SMNVEV (reference sequence).

The genes are TRBV6-1 and TRBJ1-5; no clear D. CDR1 MNHNS and CDR2 SASEGT come from the germline V gene. With 0 bases removed from V and 0 bases from J, the gap between germline ends came to 9 bases. This CDR3 is built from 16 residues. CDR3 region: CASSEAAGYSNQPQHF. CDR3 DNA: TGTGCCAGCAGTGAAGCGGCAGGATATAGCAATCAGCCCCAGCATTTT.

This chain uses TRBV27 with TRBJ1-5, with D possibly TRBD1 on 6 matching bases. The CDR3 covers 14 residues. The germline V gene encodes CDR1 MNHEY and CDR2 SMNVEV (reference sequence). Between the trimmed V and J ends, which lost 6 bases and 7 bases, there was a span of 16 bases. The CDR3 protein is CASSSTNRDQPQHF. The CDR3 nucleotides read TGTGCCAGCAGCTCTACTAACAGGGACCAGCCCCAGCATTTT.

The V gene is TRBV19, the J gene TRBJ1-3; no reliable D call. Deletions cut 5 bases from V and 0 bases from J, with 8 bases between. The CDR3 is 14 amino acids. Germline CDR1 is LNHDA and CDR2 is SQIVND (reference sequence). For the CDR3, the DNA is TGTGCCAGTAGTGCCACGGGCTCTGGAAACACCATATATTTT. This encodes CASSATGSGNTIYF.

This chain links TRBV12-3 or TRBV12-4 with TRBJ1-1; D is uncertain. The CDR3 runs to 13 residues. Trimming took off 3 bases at V and 3 bases at J, with 8 bases between the two ends. CDR3 region: CASSFGGYTEAFF. CDR3 sequence (DNA): TGTGCCAGCAGTTTCGGTGGGTACACTGAAGCTTTCTTT.

Only one count was recorded for this clone. This chain uses TRBV9 with TRBJ2-7, with TRBD1 identical over 12 bases. Germline-derived CDR1 and CDR2 are SGDLS and YYNGEE. J gave up 6 bases and V 4 bases, and 11 bases lay outside the gene matches. The length of the CDR3 is 16 residues. Here the CDR3 DNA reads TGTGCCAGCAGCCAACAACCCGGGACAGGGGGCGTCGAGCAGTACTTC. This sequence encodes CASSQQPGTGGVEQYF. The full variable domain, with the rest looked up from reference TRBV9 and TRBJ2-7, is DSGVTQTPKHLITATGQRVTLRCSPRSGDLSVYWYQQSLDQGLQFLIQYYNGEERAKGNILERFSAQQFPDLHSELNLSSLELGDSALYFCASSQQPGTGGVEQYFGPGTRLTVT.

V gene TRBV5-1 combines with J gene TRBJ1-2; D may be TRBD1 (6 bases). CDR1 is SGHRS, CDR2 YFSETQ, per germline. CDR3 size: 14 residues. The V end lost 2 bases, the J end lost 2 bases, and 10 bases lay between the germline ends. DNA for the CDR3: TGCGCCAGCAGCTTTGGAGGGGGAAACTATGGCTACACCTTC. Encoded protein: CASSFGGGNYGYTF.

The chain combines TRBV28 with TRBJ1-4; D ambiguous. CDR3 length: 16 amino acids. CDR1 MDHEN and CDR2 SYDVKM come from the germline V gene. Trimming shortened V by 4 bases and J by 3 bases, and 15 bases separated the two germline ends. The CDR3 sequence: CASSSPRGRANEKLFF. The DNA for the CDR3 is TGTGCCAGCAGTTCCCCCCGTGGGAGAGCTAATGAAAAACTGTTTTTT.

V gene TRBV5-1 combines with J gene TRBJ1-5; no clear D gene. Trimming shortened V by 2 bases and J by 2 bases, and 5 bases separated the two germline ends. The CDR3 runs 13 residues. Germline CDR1 reads SGHRS; CDR2 reads YFSETQ. CDR3 in amino acids: CASSFTGNQPQHF. Here the CDR3 DNA reads TGCGCCAGCAGCTTCACAGGCAATCAGCCCCAGCATTTT.

V gene TRBV27 combines with J gene TRBJ2-5, with a tentative D call TRBD2 (7 bases). V was trimmed by 5 bases and J by 2 bases, leaving 12 bases between them. There are 14 residues in the CDR3. Per germline, CDR1 MNHEY and CDR2 SMNVEV (reference sequence). The CDR3 DNA reads TGTGCCAGCAGTCGCGGGGGCTCTCAAGAGACCCAGTACTTC. It encodes CASSRGGSQETQYF.

V and J are TRBV18 and TRBJ1-4; D is unclear. Germline assignment: CDR1 KGHSH and CDR2 LQKENI. The length of the CDR3 is 15 residues. The germline V and J ends were trimmed by 2 bases and 7 bases, with 14 bases remaining between them. The CDR3 is CASSPLPGGGEKLFF. The CDR3 region has the DNA TGTGCCAGCTCACCATTACCGGGTGGAGGTGAAAAACTGTTTTTT.